Reported below is one T cell receptor (beta chain). Its antigen is currently unknown. Arm-PCR of CDR3 regions and iRepertoire HTBI primers were the basis on which TCR beta libraries were built. TCRdb re-analysed the multiplex PCR reads in MiXCR, keeping a single row per CDR3 protein. This sample has around 460,000 distinct CDR3 sequences, with around a fifth found just once. Germline V gives CDR1 ENHRY, CDR2 SYGVKD. Trimming took 4 bases from V and 6 from J, leaving 10 bases between them. The CDR3 has 12 amino acids. The record originates from a study of regulatory T cells in long-lasting Graves disease. Broader study findings: Newly diagnosed patients had higher TCR diversity than persistent Graves' patients did. Persistent patients had a count of shared public clonotypes (around 2,700) that exceeded that of new patients (approximately 920). Persistent disease was characterized by preferential usage of TRBV28, TRBJ1-2 and TRBJ2-5.

Time point given: persistent/refractory GD, antithyroid drugs over 5 years with positive TRAb. After RNA was extracted from PBMCs, the TCR library was made from it. Doctors identified Graves' disease using the American Thyroid Association guidelines. The chain recombines TRBV10-3 with TRBJ2-7, with no clear D. The sequence came from a female donor with Graves disease. Sequencing was performed on peripheral blood mononuclear cells (PBMCs), taken when the disease was refractory, from a patient treated with antithyroid drugs. The CDR3 region is CAISVKGTEQYF. DNA of the CDR3: TGTGCCATCAGTGTTAAGGGAACCGAGCAGTACTTC.